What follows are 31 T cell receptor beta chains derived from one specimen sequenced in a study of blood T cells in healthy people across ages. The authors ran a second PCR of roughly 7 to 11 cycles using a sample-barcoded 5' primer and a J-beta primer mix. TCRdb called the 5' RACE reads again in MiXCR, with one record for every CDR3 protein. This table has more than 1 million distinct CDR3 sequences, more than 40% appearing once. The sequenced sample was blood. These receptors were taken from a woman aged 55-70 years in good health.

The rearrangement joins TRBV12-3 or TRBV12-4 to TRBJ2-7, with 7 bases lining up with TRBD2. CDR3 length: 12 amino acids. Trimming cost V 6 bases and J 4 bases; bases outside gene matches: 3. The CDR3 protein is CASSWGLYEQYF. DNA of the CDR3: TGTGCCAGCAGCTGGGGACTATACGAGCAGTACTTC.

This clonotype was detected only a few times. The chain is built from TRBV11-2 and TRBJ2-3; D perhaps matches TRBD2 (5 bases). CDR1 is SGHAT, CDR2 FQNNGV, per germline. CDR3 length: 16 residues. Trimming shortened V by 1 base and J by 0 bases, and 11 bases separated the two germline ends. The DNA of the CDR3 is TGTGCCAGCAGCTTAGTGGTAGCGAGTAGCACAGATACGCAGTATTTT. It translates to CASSLVVASSTDTQYF. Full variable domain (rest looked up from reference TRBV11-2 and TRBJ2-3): EAGVAQSPRYKIIEKRQSVAFWCNPISGHATLYWYQQILGQGPKLLIQFQNNGVVDDSQLPKDRFSAERLKGVDSTLKIQPAKLEDSAVYLCASSLVVASSTDTQYFGPGTRLTVL.

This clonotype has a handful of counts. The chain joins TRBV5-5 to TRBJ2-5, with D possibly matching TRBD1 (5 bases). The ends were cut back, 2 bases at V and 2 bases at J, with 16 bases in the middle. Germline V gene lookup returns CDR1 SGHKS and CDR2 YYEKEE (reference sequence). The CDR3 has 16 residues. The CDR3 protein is CASSFQGVGSQETQYF. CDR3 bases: TGTGCCAGCAGCTTTCAAGGGGTAGGATCTCAAGAGACCCAGTACTTC.

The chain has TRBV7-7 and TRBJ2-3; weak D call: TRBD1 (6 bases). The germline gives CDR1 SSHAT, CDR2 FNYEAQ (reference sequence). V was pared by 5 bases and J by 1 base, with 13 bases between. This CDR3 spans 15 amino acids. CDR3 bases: TGTGCCAGCAGCCCAGGGGTCCTAGGCACAGATACGCAGTATTTT. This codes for CASSPGVLGTDTQYF.

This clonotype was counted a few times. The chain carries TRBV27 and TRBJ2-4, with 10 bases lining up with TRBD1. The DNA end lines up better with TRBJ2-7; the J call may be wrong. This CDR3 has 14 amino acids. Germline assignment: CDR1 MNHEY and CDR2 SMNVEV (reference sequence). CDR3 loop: CASKTGTGDYEQYF. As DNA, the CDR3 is TGTGCCAGCAAAACCGGGACAGGGGACTACGAGCAGTACTTC.

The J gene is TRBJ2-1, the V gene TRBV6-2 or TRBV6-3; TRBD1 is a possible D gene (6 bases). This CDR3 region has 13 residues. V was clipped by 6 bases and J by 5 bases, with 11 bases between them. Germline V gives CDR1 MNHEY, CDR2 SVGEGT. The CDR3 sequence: CASRDTGNNEQFF. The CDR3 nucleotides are TGTGCCAGCAGGGATACAGGGAACAATGAGCAGTTCTTC.

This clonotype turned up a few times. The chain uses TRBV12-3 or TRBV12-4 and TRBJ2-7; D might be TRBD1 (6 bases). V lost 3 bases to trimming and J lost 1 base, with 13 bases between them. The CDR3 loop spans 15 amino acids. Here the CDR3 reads CASSFGARGSYEQYF. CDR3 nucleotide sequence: TGTGCCAGCAGTTTTGGTGCCAGGGGATCCTACGAGCAGTACTTC.

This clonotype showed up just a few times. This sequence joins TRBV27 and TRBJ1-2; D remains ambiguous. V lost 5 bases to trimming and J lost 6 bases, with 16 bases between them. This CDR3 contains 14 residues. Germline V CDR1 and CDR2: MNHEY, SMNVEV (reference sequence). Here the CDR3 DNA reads TGTGCCAGCAGTCCGGTAAGACGTTCCCATGGCTACACCTTC. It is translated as CASSPVRRSHGYTF.

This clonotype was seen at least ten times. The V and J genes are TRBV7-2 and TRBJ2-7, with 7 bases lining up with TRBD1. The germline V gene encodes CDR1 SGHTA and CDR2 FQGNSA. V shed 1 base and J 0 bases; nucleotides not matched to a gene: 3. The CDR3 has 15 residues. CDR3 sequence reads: CASSLVGDSSYEQYF. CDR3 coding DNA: TGTGCCAGCAGCTTAGTTGGGGACAGCTCCTACGAGCAGTACTTC.

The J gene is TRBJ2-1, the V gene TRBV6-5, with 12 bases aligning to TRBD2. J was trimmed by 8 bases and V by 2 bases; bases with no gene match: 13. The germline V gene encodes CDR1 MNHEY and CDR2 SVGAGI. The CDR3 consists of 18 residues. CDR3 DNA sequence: TGTGCCAGCAGTTACAGCCCCCTTGGGACTAGCGGGTTGCATGAGCAGTTCTTC. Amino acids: CASSYSPLGTSGLHEQFF.

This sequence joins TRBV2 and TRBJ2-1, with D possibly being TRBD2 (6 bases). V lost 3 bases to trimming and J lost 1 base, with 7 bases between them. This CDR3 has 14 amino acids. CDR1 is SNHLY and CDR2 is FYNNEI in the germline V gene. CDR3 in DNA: TGTGCCAGCAGTGAGACTAGGTCCTACAATGAGCAGTTCTTC. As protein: CASSETRSYNEQFF.

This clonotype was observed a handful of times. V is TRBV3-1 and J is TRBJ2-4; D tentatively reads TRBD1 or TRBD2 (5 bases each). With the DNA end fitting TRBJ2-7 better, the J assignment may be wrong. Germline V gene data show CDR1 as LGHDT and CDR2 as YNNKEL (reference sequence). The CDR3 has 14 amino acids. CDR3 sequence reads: CASRSSGTRYEQYF. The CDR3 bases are TGTGCCAGCAGGTCTTCCGGGACCCGATACGAGCAGTACTTC.

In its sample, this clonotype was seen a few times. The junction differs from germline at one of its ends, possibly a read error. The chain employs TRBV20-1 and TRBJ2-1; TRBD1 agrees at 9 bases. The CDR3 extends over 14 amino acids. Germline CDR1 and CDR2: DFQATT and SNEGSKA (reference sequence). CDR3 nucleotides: TGCAGTGCTGGGGGACAGGGAGCCTACAATGAACAGTTCTTC. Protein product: CSAGGQGAYNEQFF.

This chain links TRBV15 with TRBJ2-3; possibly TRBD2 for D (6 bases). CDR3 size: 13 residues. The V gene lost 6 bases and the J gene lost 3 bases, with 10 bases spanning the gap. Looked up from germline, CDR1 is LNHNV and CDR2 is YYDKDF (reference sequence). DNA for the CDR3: TGTGCCACCAGTAGCGGCAGGACAGATACGCAGTATTTT. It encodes CATSSGRTDTQYF.

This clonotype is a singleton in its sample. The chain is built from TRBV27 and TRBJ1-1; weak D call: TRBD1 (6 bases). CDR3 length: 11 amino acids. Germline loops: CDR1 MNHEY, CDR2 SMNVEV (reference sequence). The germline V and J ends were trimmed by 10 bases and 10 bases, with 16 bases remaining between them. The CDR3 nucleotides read TGTGCCACCCGAAACAGGGTCGCAGCTTTCTTT. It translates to CATRNRVAAFF.

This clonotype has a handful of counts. The DNA for the CDR3 is TGCAGCGTGGATACAGGGGACTCTGGGGCCAACGTCCTGACTTTC. Amino acid sequence: CSVDTGDSGANVLTF. V is TRBV29-1 and J is TRBJ2-6; 7 bases are shared with TRBD1. CDR3 length: 15 residues. Germline CDR1 SQVTM, CDR2 ANQGSEA. With V trimmed by 6 bases and J by 0 bases, 5 bases remained unmatched. Full variable domain (outside the CDR3, taken from reference TRBV29-1 and TRBJ2-6): SAVISQKPSRDICQRGTSLTIQCQVDSQVTMMFWYRQQPGQSLTLIATANQGSEATYESGFVIDKFPISRPNLTFSTLTVSNMSPEDSSIYLCSVDTGDSGANVLTFGAGSRLTVL.

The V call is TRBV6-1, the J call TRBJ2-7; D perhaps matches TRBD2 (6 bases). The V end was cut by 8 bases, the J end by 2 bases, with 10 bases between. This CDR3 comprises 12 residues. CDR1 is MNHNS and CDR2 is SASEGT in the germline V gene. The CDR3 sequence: CASAAGTYEQYF. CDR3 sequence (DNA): TGTGCCAGCGCCGCGGGAACCTACGAGCAGTACTTC.

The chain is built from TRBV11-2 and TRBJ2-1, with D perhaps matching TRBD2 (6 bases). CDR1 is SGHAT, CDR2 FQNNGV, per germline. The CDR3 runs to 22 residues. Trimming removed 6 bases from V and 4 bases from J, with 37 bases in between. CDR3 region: CASRPPRAVWEDLRFNYNEQFF. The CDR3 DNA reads TGTGCCAGCAGACCCCCCCGGGCGGTTTGGGAGGACCTACGGTTCAATTACAATGAGCAGTTCTTC. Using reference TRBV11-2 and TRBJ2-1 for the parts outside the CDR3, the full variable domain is EAGVAQSPRYKIIEKRQSVAFWCNPISGHATLYWYQQILGQGPKLLIQFQNNGVVDDSQLPKDRFSAERLKGVDSTLKIQPAKLEDSAVYLCASRPPRAVWEDLRFNYNEQFFGPGTRLTVL.

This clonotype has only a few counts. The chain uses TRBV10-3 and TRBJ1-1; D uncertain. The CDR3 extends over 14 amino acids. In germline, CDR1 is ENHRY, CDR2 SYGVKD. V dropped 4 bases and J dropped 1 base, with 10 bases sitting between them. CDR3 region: CAISVAVQNTEAFF. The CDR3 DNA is TGTGCCATCAGTGTTGCGGTTCAGAACACTGAAGCTTTCTTT.

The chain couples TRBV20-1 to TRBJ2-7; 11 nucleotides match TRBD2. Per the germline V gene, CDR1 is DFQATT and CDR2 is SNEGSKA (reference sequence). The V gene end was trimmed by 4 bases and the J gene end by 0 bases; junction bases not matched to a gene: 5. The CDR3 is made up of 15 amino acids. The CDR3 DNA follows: TGCAGTGCTACGCTTGGGACTAGCGGCTCCTACGAGCAGTACTTC. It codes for CSATLGTSGSYEQYF.

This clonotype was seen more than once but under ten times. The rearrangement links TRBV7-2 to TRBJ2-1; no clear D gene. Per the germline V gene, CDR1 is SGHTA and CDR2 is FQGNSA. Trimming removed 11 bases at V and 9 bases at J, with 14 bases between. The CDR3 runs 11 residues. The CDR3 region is CALRIGIEQFF. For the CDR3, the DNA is TGTGCCCTGAGAATCGGTATTGAGCAGTTCTTC.

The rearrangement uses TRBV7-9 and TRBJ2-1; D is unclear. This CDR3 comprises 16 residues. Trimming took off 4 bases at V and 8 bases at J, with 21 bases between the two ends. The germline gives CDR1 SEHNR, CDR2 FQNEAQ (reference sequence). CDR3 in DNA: TGTGCCAGCAGCTATTGGGTAGGAAATACGGGCGATGAGCAGTTCTTC. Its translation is CASSYWVGNTGDEQFF.

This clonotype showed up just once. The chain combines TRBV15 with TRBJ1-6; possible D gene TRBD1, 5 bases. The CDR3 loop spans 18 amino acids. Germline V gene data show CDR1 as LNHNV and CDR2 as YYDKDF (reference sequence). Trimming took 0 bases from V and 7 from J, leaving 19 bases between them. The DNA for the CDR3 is TGTGCCACCAGCAGAGATCGGGGGGGACCGGGTAACAATTCACCCCTCCACTTT. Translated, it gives CATSRDRGGPGNNSPLHF.

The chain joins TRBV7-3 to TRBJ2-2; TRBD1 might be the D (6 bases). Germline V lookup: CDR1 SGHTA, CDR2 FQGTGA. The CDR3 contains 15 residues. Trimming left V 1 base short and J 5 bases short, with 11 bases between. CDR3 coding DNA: TGTGCCAGCAGCTTAAGCCCAGGGACAACCGGGGAGCTGTTTTTT. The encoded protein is CASSLSPGTTGELFF. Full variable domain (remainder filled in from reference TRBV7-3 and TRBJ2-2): GAGVSQTPSNKVTEKGKYVELRCDPISGHTALYWYRQSLGQGPEFLIYFQGTGAADDSGLPNDRFFAVRPEGSVSTLKIQRTERGDSAVYLCASSLSPGTTGELFFGEGSRLTVL.

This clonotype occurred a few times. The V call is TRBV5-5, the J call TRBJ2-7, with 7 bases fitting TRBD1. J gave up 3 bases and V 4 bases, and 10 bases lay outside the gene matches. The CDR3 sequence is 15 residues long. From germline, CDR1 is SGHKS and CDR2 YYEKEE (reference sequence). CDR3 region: CASSPTTGAYYEQYF. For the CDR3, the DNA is TGTGCCAGCAGCCCCACCACAGGGGCCTACTACGAGCAGTACTTC. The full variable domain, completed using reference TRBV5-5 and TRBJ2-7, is DAGVTQSPTHLIKTRGQQVTLRCSPISGHKSVSWYQQVLGQGPQFIFQYYEKEERGRGNFPDRFSARQFPNYSSELNVNALLLGDSALYLCASSPTTGAYYEQYFGPGTRLTVT.

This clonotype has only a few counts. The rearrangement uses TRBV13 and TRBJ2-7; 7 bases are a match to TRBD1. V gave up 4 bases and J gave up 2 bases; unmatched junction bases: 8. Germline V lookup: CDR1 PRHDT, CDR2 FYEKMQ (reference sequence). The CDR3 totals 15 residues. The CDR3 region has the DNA TGTGCCAGCAGCTCTACGACAGGGCGCCCCTACGAGCAGTACTTC. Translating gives CASSSTTGRPYEQYF.

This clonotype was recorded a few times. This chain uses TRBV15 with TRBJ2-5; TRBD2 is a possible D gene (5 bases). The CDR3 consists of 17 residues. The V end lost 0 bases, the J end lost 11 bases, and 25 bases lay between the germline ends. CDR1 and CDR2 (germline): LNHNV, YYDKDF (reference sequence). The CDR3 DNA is TGTGCCACCAGCAGAGATCGTGGGAGCCCACTGGATTTTGAGCAGTACTTC. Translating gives CATSRDRGSPLDFEQYF. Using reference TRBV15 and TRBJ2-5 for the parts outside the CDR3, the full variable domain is DAMVIQNPRYQVTQFGKPVTLSCSQTLNHNVMYWYQQKSSQAPKLLFHYYDKDFNNEADTPDNFQSRRPNTSFCFLDIRSPGLGDTAMYLCATSRDRGSPLDFEQYFGPGTRLLVL.

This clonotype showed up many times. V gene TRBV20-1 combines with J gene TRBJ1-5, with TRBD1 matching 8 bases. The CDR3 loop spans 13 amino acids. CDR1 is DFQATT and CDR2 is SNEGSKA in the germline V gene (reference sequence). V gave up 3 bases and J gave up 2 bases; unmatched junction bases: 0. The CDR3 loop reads CSARGQGNQPQHF. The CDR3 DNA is TGCAGTGCTAGGGGACAGGGCAATCAGCCCCAGCATTTT.

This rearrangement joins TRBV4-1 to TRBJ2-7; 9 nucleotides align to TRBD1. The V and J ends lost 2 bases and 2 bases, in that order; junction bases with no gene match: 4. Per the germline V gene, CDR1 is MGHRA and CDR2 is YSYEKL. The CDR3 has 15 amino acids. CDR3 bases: TGCGCCAGCAGCCAAAGGACAGGGGCTGCCTACGAGCAGTACTTC. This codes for CASSQRTGAAYEQYF.

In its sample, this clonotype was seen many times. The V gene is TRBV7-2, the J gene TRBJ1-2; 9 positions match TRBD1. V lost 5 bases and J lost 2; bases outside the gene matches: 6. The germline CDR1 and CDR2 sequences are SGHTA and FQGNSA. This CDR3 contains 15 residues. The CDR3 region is CASSPRTGANYGYTF. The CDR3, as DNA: TGTGCCAGCAGCCCCCGGACAGGGGCGAACTATGGCTACACCTTC.

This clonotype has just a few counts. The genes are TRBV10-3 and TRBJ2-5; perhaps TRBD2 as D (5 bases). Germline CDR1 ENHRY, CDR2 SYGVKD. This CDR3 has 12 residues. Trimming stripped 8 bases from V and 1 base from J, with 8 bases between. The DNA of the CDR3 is TGTGCCATCTCTAGCCTCCAAGAGACCCAGTACTTC. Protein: CAISSLQETQYF.